Following are 18 T cell receptor beta chains from one sample sequenced in a study of neoadjuvant anti-PD-1 for oral cavity cancer. Profiling relied on immunoSEQ multiplex PCR, and the TCRdb table lists in-frame clones only, not all of them. This table has approximately 10,000 clones, around 75% appearing once. Time point meaning: after neoadjuvant nivolumab, at surgical resection. This material consisted of PBMCs, taken after nivolumab (anti-PD-1) treatment. These receptor sequences come from a person aged 35 to 85 with oral cavity squamous cell carcinoma.

This clone was detected once. The rearrangement uses TRBV10-3 and TRBJ2-2, with D maybe TRBD2 (6 bases). The CDR3 consists of 15 residues. V was shortened by 3 bases and J by 1 base, with 9 bases between the two germline ends. Germline assignment: CDR1 ENHRY and CDR2 SYGVKD. The CDR3: CAISDGGWNTGELFF. The CDR3 DNA is TGTGCCATCAGTGATGGGGGGTGGAACACCGGGGAGCTGTTTTTT.

The chain links TRBV4-2 to TRBJ2-1, with D uncertain. V was pared by 1 base and J by 5 bases, with 3 bases between. This CDR3 is 12 amino acids long. Germline-derived CDR1 and CDR2 are LGHNA and YNFKEQ. The CDR3 DNA reads as TGTGCCAGCAGCCAAGTGGACAATGAGCAGTTCTTC. Encoded protein: CASSQVDNEQFF.

V usage is TRBV19 and J usage is TRBJ1-5; D not certain. There are 16 residues in the CDR3. V lost 0 bases to trimming and J lost 0 bases, with 9 bases between them. Germline CDR1 LNHDA, CDR2 SQIVND (reference sequence). DNA of the CDR3: TGTGCCAGTAGTATAGATGGCCAGCATAGCAATCAGCCCCAGCATTTT. This translates into CASSIDGQHSNQPQHF.

The rearrangement uses TRBV4-2 and TRBJ1-1, with a weak D call TRBD1 (6 bases). CDR1 and CDR2 from the germline V gene are LGHNA and YNFKEQ. This CDR3 contains 13 residues. V lost 3 bases and J lost 7, with 12 bases in between. The CDR3 DNA follows: TGTGCCAGCAGCCATCCTGGGGGCGTTGAAGCTTTCTTT. It is translated as CASSHPGGVEAFF.

V is TRBV7-9 and J is TRBJ1-2; tentative D call: TRBD1 (5 bases). With 4 bases removed from V and 1 base from J, the gap between germline ends came to 25 bases. The CDR3 runs to 19 residues. CDR1 SEHNR and CDR2 FQNEAQ come from the germline V gene (reference sequence). The CDR3 reads CASSSRAGHRGDVNYGYTF. The CDR3 nucleotides are TGTGCCAGCAGCTCCCGGGCCGGCCATCGGGGCGATGTTAACTATGGCTACACCTTC.

The chain couples TRBV28 to TRBJ1-2; perhaps TRBD1 as D (5 bases). The CDR3 runs to 15 residues. Germline values: CDR1 MDHEN, CDR2 SYDVKM. Trimming removed 6 bases at V and 8 bases at J, with 22 bases between. The CDR3 sequence: CASSPLDTRRRGYTF. The CDR3 DNA is TGTGCCAGCAGCCCATTGGACACCCGGCGGAGGGGCTACACCTTC.

J is TRBJ2-5 and V is TRBV2; D is uncertain. CDR1 and CDR2 (germline): SNHLY, FYNNEI. This CDR3 contains 10 residues. The V end was cut by 4 bases, the J end by 7 bases, with 4 bases between. CDR3 nucleotide sequence: TGTGCCAGCAGTGCGGTGACCCAGTACTTC. It encodes CASSAVTQYF.

The V and J genes are TRBV6-1 and TRBJ1-5, with D maybe TRBD1 (6 bases). The CDR3 loop spans 15 amino acids. V was cut by 7 bases and J by 2 bases, with 15 bases left in between. Per germline, CDR1 MNHNS and CDR2 SASEGT. The CDR3 DNA sequence: TGTGCCAGCAACCCACAGGGTGTGGGCAATCAGCCCCAGCATTTT. As protein: CASNPQGVGNQPQHF.

This rearrangement joins TRBV4-1 to TRBJ2-6, with D unclear. There are 15 residues in the CDR3. Trimming left V 5 bases short and J 3 bases short, with 11 bases between. Germline values: CDR1 MGHRA, CDR2 YSYEKL. The CDR3 DNA reads TGCGCCAGCAGCGCATGGCCCTTTGGGGCCAACGTCCTGACTTTC. Amino acid sequence: CASSAWPFGANVLTF.

The V and J genes are TRBV6-6 and TRBJ1-5; TRBD1 aligns across 9 bases. The CDR3 spans 16 residues. Germline V gives CDR1 MNHNY, CDR2 SVGAGI (reference sequence). V gave up 3 bases and J gave up 1 base; unmatched junction bases: 4. The CDR3 is CASSYGGQGSNQPQHF. The CDR3 DNA follows: TGTGCCAGCAGTTATGGGGGACAGGGAAGCAATCAGCCCCAGCATTTT.

V gene TRBV11-3 combines with J gene TRBJ2-1; 8 bases map to TRBD2. CDR1 is SGHNT and CDR2 is YENEEA in the germline V gene. The CDR3 is made up of 15 amino acids. Losses at the gene ends were 1 base for V and 6 bases for J; bases not matched to a gene: 5. The CDR3, as DNA: TGTGCCAGCAGCTTAGTGGGGGGGACTAGCAATGAGCAGTTCTTC. Its protein product is CASSLVGGTSNEQFF.

V usage is TRBV10-2 and J usage is TRBJ2-7, with 7 bases lining up with TRBD1. The CDR3 is 12 residues long. With V trimmed by 6 bases and J by 5 bases, 4 bases remained unmatched. Germline assignment: CDR1 WSHSY and CDR2 SAAADI. The CDR3 loop reads CASRQTGNEQYF. The CDR3 coding sequence is TGCGCCAGCAGACAGACAGGGAACGAGCAGTACTTC.

The chain has TRBV5-1 and TRBJ2-2, with D possibly matching TRBD2 (5 bases). This CDR3 region has 14 residues. Germline loops: CDR1 SGHRS, CDR2 YFSETQ. Trimming left V 2 bases short and J 4 bases short, with 9 bases between. CDR3 sequence (DNA): TGCGCCAGCAGCTTCAGGAGCGGCACCGGGGAGCTGTTTTTT. Translating it yields CASSFRSGTGELFF. Full variable domain (missing parts from reference TRBV5-1 and TRBJ2-2): KAGVTQTPRYLIKTRGQQVTLSCSPISGHRSVSWYQQTPGQGLQFLFEYFSETQRNKGNFPGRFSGRQFSNSRSEMNVSTLELGDSALYLCASSFRSGTGELFFGEGSRLTVL.

This chain joins TRBV5-4 and TRBJ2-1; a weak D match, TRBD2 (5 bases). The germline V gene encodes CDR1 SGHNT and CDR2 YYREEE (reference sequence). V gave up 4 bases and J gave up 6 bases, with 11 bases separating them. This CDR3 is built from 13 residues. CDR3 sequence reads: CASSPRAVNEQFF. DNA for the CDR3: TGTGCCAGCAGCCCGAGGGCGGTCAATGAGCAGTTCTTC.

This sequence joins TRBV7-2 and TRBJ1-1, with D tentatively TRBD1 (5 bases). The CDR3 consists of 12 residues. The V end was cut by 0 bases, the J end by 7 bases, with 6 bases between. Germline CDR1 and CDR2: SGHTA and FQGNSA. The CDR3 protein is CASSLAGGEAFF. For the CDR3, the DNA is TGTGCCAGCAGCTTAGCGGGGGGTGAAGCTTTCTTT.

V is TRBV29-1 and J is TRBJ1-5; possibly TRBD1 for D (6 bases). This CDR3 contains 14 residues. CDR1 is SQVTM and CDR2 is ANQGSEA in the germline V gene. V was cut by 7 bases and J by 5 bases, with 18 bases left in between. In DNA, the CDR3 is TGCAGCGCTACAGGGACGGGGATAGATCAGCCCCAGCATTTT. It translates to CSATGTGIDQPQHF.

The chain joins TRBV4-1 to TRBJ2-1; 11 nucleotides align to TRBD2. V gave up 1 base and J gave up 1 base; unmatched junction bases: 9. This CDR3 is 19 amino acids long. Germline V gene lookup returns CDR1 MGHRA and CDR2 YSYEKL. CDR3 coding DNA: TGCGCCAGCAGCCAAGGGAGGATTAGCGGGAGGGATTCCTACAATGAGCAGTTCTTC. As protein: CASSQGRISGRDSYNEQFF.

This clone was seen a single time. The chain carries TRBV30 and TRBJ1-5; 9 nucleotides agree with TRBD1. The germline V gene has CDR1 GTSNPN and CDR2 SVGIG (reference sequence). CDR3 length: 14 residues. J was trimmed by 6 bases and V by 3 bases; bases with no gene match: 6. CDR3 sequence: CAWRRTGVTQPQHF. The CDR3 DNA reads TGTGCCTGGAGGCGGACAGGGGTCACTCAGCCCCAGCATTTT.